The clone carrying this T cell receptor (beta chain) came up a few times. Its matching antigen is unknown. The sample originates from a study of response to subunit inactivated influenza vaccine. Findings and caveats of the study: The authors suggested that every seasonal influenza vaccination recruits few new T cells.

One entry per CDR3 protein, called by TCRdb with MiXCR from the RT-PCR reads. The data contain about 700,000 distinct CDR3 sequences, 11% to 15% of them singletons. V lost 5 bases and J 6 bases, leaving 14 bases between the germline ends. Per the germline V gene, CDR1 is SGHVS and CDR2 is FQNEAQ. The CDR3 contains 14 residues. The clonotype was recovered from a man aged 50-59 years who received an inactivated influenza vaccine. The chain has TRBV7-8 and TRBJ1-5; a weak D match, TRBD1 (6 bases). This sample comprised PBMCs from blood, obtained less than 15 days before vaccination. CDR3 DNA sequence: TGTGCCAGCAGCCAGGGGACGACTGGTCAGCCCCAGCATTTT. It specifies CASSQGTTGQPQHF.